This TCR beta chain emerged from a study of Ad26.COV2.S vaccination and SARS-CoV-2 variants. Study summary: Vaccine-arm donor from the placebo-controlled COV1001 Ad26.COV2.S trial. Intramuscular Ad26.COV2.S at 5x10^10 or 1x10^11 viral particles.

The data were produced by immunoSEQ multiplex PCR, yet TCRdb's version contains in-frame clones alone and is incomplete. The sample holds 300,000 to 400,000 clones; around 87% are singletons and the top ten take 3.4%. Noted treatment: around 19 received Ad26.COV2.S at low or high dose, single or two shots; about 5 received placebo; per-sample allocation not given. Day 63 after the first injection of vaccine or placebo was the sampling time. V was trimmed by 1 base and J by 8 bases, leaving 11 bases between them. The CDR3 consists of 12 residues. The germline V gene encodes CDR1 GTSNPN and CDR2 SVGIG (reference sequence).

The TCR originated in a person between 18 and 65 years old who received the Ad26.COV2.S COVID-19 vaccine or a placebo. The sequencing here drew on peripheral blood, taken in a trial of Ad26.COV2.S vaccine versus placebo. The chain employs TRBV30 and TRBJ1-1; D is unresolved. CDR3 sequence: CAWSATTLEAFF. The CDR3 DNA follows: TGTGCCTGGAGTGCCACGACACTCGAAGCTTTCTTT.